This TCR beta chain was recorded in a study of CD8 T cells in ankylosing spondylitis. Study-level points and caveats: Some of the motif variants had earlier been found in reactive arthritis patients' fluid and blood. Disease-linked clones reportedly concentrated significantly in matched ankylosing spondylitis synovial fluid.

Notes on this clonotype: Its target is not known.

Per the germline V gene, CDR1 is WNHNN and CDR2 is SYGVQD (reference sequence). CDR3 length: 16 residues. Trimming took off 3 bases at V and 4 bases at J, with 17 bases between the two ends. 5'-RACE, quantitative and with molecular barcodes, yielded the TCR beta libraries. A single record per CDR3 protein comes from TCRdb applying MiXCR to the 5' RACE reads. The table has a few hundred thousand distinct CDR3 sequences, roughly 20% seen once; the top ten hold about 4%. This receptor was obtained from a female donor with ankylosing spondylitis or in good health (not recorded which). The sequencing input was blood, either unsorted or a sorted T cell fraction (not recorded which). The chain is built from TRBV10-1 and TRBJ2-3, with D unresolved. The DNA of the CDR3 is TGCGCCAGCAGTGAAGTCGGGTTCCGAGTTGCAGATACGCAGTATTTT. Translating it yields CASSEVGFRVADTQYF.